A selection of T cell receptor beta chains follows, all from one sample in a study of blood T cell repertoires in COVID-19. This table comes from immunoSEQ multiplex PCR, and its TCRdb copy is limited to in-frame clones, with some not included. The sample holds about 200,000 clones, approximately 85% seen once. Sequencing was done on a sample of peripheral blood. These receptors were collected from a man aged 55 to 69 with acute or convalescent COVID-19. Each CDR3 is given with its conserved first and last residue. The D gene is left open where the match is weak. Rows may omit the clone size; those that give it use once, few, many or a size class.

CDR3aa: CASSLSGDTQYF; CDR3nt: TGTGCCAGCAGCTTATCGGGTGATACGCAGTATTTT; d_gene: .; abundance: .; v_gene: TRBV13; j_gene: TRBJ2-3
CDR3aa: CASSPASPSRLAENNEQFF; CDR3nt: TGTGCCAGCAGCCCGGCTTCTCCCTCAAGACTAGCGGAGAACAATGAGCAGTTCTTC; d_gene: TRBD2; abundance: .; v_gene: TRBV7-2; j_gene: TRBJ2-1
CDR3aa: CASRQGYTGELFF; CDR3nt: TGTGCCAGCAGACAGGGTTACACCGGGGAGCTGTTTTTT; d_gene: .; abundance: .; v_gene: TRBV7-2; j_gene: TRBJ2-2
CDR3aa: CASSPGQGWNTEAFF; CDR3nt: TGTGCCAGCAGCCCGGGACAGGGATGGAACACTGAAGCTTTCTTT; d_gene: TRBD1; abundance: .; v_gene: TRBV7-9; j_gene: TRBJ1-1
CDR3aa: CASSFSGTSGEEQYF; CDR3nt: TGTGCCAGCAGCTTTTCCGGGACTAGCGGGGAAGAGCAGTACTTC; d_gene: TRBD2; abundance: .; v_gene: TRBV9; j_gene: TRBJ2-7
CDR3aa: CASSPTYSSYNEQFF; CDR3nt: TGTGCCAGCAGCCCCACTTACAGCTCCTACAATGAGCAGTTCTTC; d_gene: .; abundance: .; v_gene: TRBV5-5; j_gene: TRBJ2-1
CDR3aa: CASSQVGQGLSYEQYF; CDR3nt: TGTGCCAGCAGCCAAGTAGGACAGGGCCTATCCTACGAGCAGTACTTC; d_gene: TRBD1; abundance: .; v_gene: TRBV3-1/TRBV3-2; j_gene: TRBJ2-7
CDR3aa: CASSLTGDIKETQYF; CDR3nt: TGTGCCAGCAGCTTAACGGGGGACATCAAAGAGACCCAGTACTTC; d_gene: .; abundance: .; v_gene: TRBV7-3; j_gene: TRBJ2-5
CDR3aa: CASRSTVNTEAFF; CDR3nt: TGTGCCAGCCGGTCGACAGTGAACACTGAAGCTTTCTTT; d_gene: .; abundance: once; v_gene: TRBV5-4; j_gene: TRBJ1-1
CDR3aa: CSVSLGGWAEAFF; CDR3nt: TGCAGCGTGTCCCTAGGGGGTTGGGCTGAAGCTTTCTTT; d_gene: .; abundance: few; v_gene: TRBV29-1; j_gene: TRBJ1-1
CDR3aa: CASSFSSGGLNEKLFF; CDR3nt: TGCGCCAGCAGCTTCTCCTCGGGCGGGCTTAATGAAAAACTGTTTTTT; d_gene: .; abundance: once; v_gene: TRBV5-1; j_gene: TRBJ1-4
CDR3aa: CASSDRGAVTEAFF; CDR3nt: TGTGCCAGCAGTGATCGGGGGGCGGTCACTGAAGCTTTCTTT; d_gene: .; abundance: .; v_gene: TRBV2; j_gene: TRBJ1-1
CDR3aa: CASSHRDTNIF; CDR3nt: TGTGCCAGCAGCCACCGGGACACCAACATCTTC; d_gene: .; abundance: .; v_gene: TRBV28; j_gene: TRBJ2-1
CDR3aa: CASKISGSRYNEQFF; CDR3nt: TGTGCCAGCAAGATCAGCGGGAGTCGTTACAATGAGCAGTTCTTC; d_gene: TRBD2; abundance: .; v_gene: TRBV27; j_gene: TRBJ2-1
CDR3aa: CATSEHRPLRRIEFF; CDR3nt: TGTGCCACCAGTGAACACCGCCCTTTGAGGCGGATTGAGTTCTTC; d_gene: .; abundance: .; v_gene: TRBV24-1; j_gene: TRBJ2-1
CDR3aa: CASSPGTVMNTEAFF; CDR3nt: TGTGCCAGCAGCCCTGGGACAGTCATGAACACTGAAGCTTTCTTT; d_gene: TRBD1; abundance: once; v_gene: TRBV5-6; j_gene: TRBJ1-1
CDR3aa: CASSLGSGGSPNEKLFF; CDR3nt: TGCGCCAGCAGCTTGGGGTCAGGAGGCAGCCCGAATGAAAAACTGTTTTTT; d_gene: .; abundance: .; v_gene: TRBV5-1; j_gene: TRBJ1-4
CDR3aa: CASSLAGRDTYEQYF; CDR3nt: TGTGCCAGCAGCTTGGCCGGGAGGGACACCTACGAGCAGTACTTC; d_gene: TRBD2; abundance: .; v_gene: TRBV5-6; j_gene: TRBJ2-7
CDR3aa: CASSRTANYEQYF; CDR3nt: TGTGCCAGCAGCCGGACAGCGAACTACGAGCAGTACTTC; d_gene: .; abundance: .; v_gene: TRBV6-5; j_gene: TRBJ2-7
CDR3aa: CASSELEYGYTF; CDR3nt: TGTGCCAGCAGTGAGCTCGAGTATGGCTACACCTTC; d_gene: .; abundance: .; v_gene: TRBV2; j_gene: TRBJ1-2
CDR3aa: CASSPGQGNGPLHF; CDR3nt: TGTGCCAGCTCACCGGGACAGGGGAATGGACCCCTCCACTTT; d_gene: TRBD1; abundance: .; v_gene: TRBV18; j_gene: TRBJ1-6
CDR3aa: CASSEPGTGSQYLYF; CDR3nt: TGTGCCAGCAGTGAGCCCGGGACAGGGTCTCAGTACCTTTACTTC; d_gene: TRBD1; abundance: .; v_gene: TRBV25-1; j_gene: TRBJ2-7
CDR3aa: CASSLALQETQYF; CDR3nt: TGTGCCAGCAGCTTAGCCCTCCAAGAGACCCAGTACTTC; d_gene: .; abundance: .; v_gene: TRBV7-6; j_gene: TRBJ2-5
CDR3aa: CASLTSGSYEQYF; CDR3nt: TGTGCCAGCCTGACTAGCGGCTCCTACGAGCAGTACTTC; d_gene: TRBD2; abundance: .; v_gene: TRBV7-9; j_gene: TRBJ2-7
CDR3aa: CASRLGTTYEQYF; CDR3nt: TGTGCCAGCAGACTCGGGACAACCTACGAGCAGTACTTC; d_gene: .; abundance: .; v_gene: TRBV28; j_gene: TRBJ2-7
CDR3aa: CSVGGTTYEQYF; CDR3nt: TGCAGCGTTGGCGGCACCACCTACGAGCAGTACTTC; d_gene: .; abundance: .; v_gene: TRBV29-1; j_gene: TRBJ2-7
CDR3aa: CATRGLMNTEAFF; CDR3nt: TGTGCCACCCGGGGTTTAATGAACACTGAAGCTTTCTTT; d_gene: .; abundance: .; v_gene: TRBV24-1; j_gene: TRBJ1-1
CDR3aa: CATSDQSGRGSDTQYF; CDR3nt: TGTGCCACCAGTGATCAGAGCGGGAGAGGATCAGATACGCAGTATTTT; d_gene: TRBD2; abundance: few; v_gene: TRBV24-1; j_gene: TRBJ2-3
CDR3aa: CASSSYRLAGFSGANVLTF; CDR3nt: TGTGCCAGCAGCTCGTATAGACTAGCGGGCTTCTCTGGGGCCAACGTCCTGACTTTC; d_gene: TRBD2; abundance: .; v_gene: TRBV7-2; j_gene: TRBJ2-6
CDR3aa: CAISEREARTEQFF; CDR3nt: TGTGCCATCAGTGAGCGGGAGGCCAGGACGGAGCAGTTCTTC; d_gene: TRBD2; abundance: .; v_gene: TRBV10-3; j_gene: TRBJ2-1
CDR3aa: CASGEGLAGVSGANVLTF; CDR3nt: TGTGCCAGCGGCGAGGGACTAGCGGGAGTCTCTGGGGCCAACGTCCTGACTTTC; d_gene: TRBD2; abundance: .; v_gene: TRBV11-3; j_gene: TRBJ2-6
CDR3aa: CSVETQGGTEAFF; CDR3nt: TGCAGCGTTGAGACCCAGGGTGGCACTGAAGCTTTCTTT; d_gene: .; abundance: .; v_gene: TRBV29-1; j_gene: TRBJ1-1
CDR3aa: CASSLKGAGGNTIYF; CDR3nt: TGTGCCAGCAGCTTAAAGGGGGCGGGTGGAAACACCATATATTTT; d_gene: TRBD1; abundance: .; v_gene: TRBV7-9; j_gene: TRBJ1-3
CDR3aa: CASREGGADEQYF; CDR3nt: TGTGCCAGCAGGGAGGGGGGGGCGGACGAGCAGTACTTC; d_gene: .; abundance: once; v_gene: TRBV6-5; j_gene: TRBJ2-7
CDR3aa: CASSLSDGPLGYTF; CDR3nt: TGTGCCAGCAGTTTATCTGATGGGCCCCTAGGCTACACCTTC; d_gene: .; abundance: .; v_gene: TRBV28; j_gene: TRBJ1-2
CDR3aa: CASSQDGTGRNTEAFF; CDR3nt: TGTGCCAGCAGCCAAGATGGGACAGGGAGGAACACTGAAGCTTTCTTT; d_gene: TRBD1; abundance: .; v_gene: TRBV4-2; j_gene: TRBJ1-1
CDR3aa: CASSIRGYTEAFF; CDR3nt: TGTGCCAGTAGTATCAGAGGGTACACTGAAGCTTTCTTT; d_gene: .; abundance: .; v_gene: TRBV19; j_gene: TRBJ1-1
CDR3aa: CASSQEWTGGQPQHF; CDR3nt: TGCGCCAGCAGCCAAGAATGGACAGGTGGACAGCCCCAGCATTTT; d_gene: TRBD1; abundance: once; v_gene: TRBV4-1; j_gene: TRBJ1-5
CDR3aa: CSVGGTGWSETQYF; CDR3nt: TGCAGCGTTGGAGGGACAGGGTGGTCAGAGACCCAGTACTTC; d_gene: TRBD1; abundance: .; v_gene: TRBV29-1; j_gene: TRBJ2-5
CDR3aa: CASSHSRSDGETQYF; CDR3nt: TGTGCCAGCAGCCATTCCCGCAGTGACGGGGAGACCCAGTACTTC; d_gene: .; abundance: .; v_gene: TRBV3-1/TRBV3-2; j_gene: TRBJ2-5
CDR3aa: CASSYGGAGNQPQHF; CDR3nt: TGTGCCAGCAGTTACGGGGGGGCCGGCAATCAGCCCCAGCATTTT; d_gene: .; abundance: .; v_gene: TRBV6-5; j_gene: TRBJ1-5
CDR3aa: CASTLNRGFANEKLFF; CDR3nt: TGTGCCAGTACCCTCAACAGGGGGTTTGCTAATGAAAAACTGTTTTTT; d_gene: TRBD1; abundance: few; v_gene: TRBV19; j_gene: TRBJ1-4
CDR3aa: CASSYQGAVNEKLFF; CDR3nt: TGTGCCAGCAGCTACCAGGGGGCGGTTAATGAAAAACTGTTTTTT; d_gene: TRBD1; abundance: .; v_gene: TRBV2; j_gene: TRBJ1-4
CDR3aa: CASSSGTYHYNEQFF; CDR3nt: TGTGCCAGCAGCTCCGGGACATACCACTACAATGAGCAGTTCTTC; d_gene: .; abundance: .; v_gene: TRBV5-8; j_gene: TRBJ2-1
CDR3aa: CASTPTFGQPQHF; CDR3nt: TGTGCCAGCACCCCTACCTTTGGTCAGCCCCAGCATTTT; d_gene: .; abundance: .; v_gene: TRBV28; j_gene: TRBJ1-5
CDR3aa: CASSTWGLVSYNEQFF; CDR3nt: TGTGCCAGTAGTACCTGGGGACTAGTGTCCTACAATGAGCAGTTCTTC; d_gene: TRBD2; abundance: .; v_gene: TRBV19; j_gene: TRBJ2-1
CDR3aa: CASSQVGAQNNEQFF; CDR3nt: TGCGCCAGCAGCCAAGTAGGGGCCCAGAACAATGAGCAGTTCTTC; d_gene: .; abundance: .; v_gene: TRBV4-1; j_gene: TRBJ2-1
CDR3aa: CASSLQVSSYNEQFF; CDR3nt: TGTGCCAGCAGCTTACAGGTCAGCTCCTACAATGAGCAGTTCTTC; d_gene: .; abundance: few; v_gene: TRBV11-2; j_gene: TRBJ2-1
CDR3aa: CSVQTRADSPLHF; CDR3nt: TGCAGCGTCCAGACGAGGGCTGATTCACCCCTCCACTTT; d_gene: .; abundance: .; v_gene: TRBV29-1; j_gene: TRBJ1-6
CDR3aa: CASSLGGSVYNEQFF; CDR3nt: TGTGCCAGCAGCTTAGGGGGTAGCGTGTACAATGAGCAGTTCTTC; d_gene: .; abundance: few; v_gene: TRBV7-2; j_gene: TRBJ2-1
CDR3aa: CASKTVAGSNQPQHF; CDR3nt: TGTGCCAGCAAAACTGTGGCAGGGTCCAATCAGCCCCAGCATTTT; d_gene: .; abundance: .; v_gene: TRBV28; j_gene: TRBJ1-5
CDR3aa: CASTPWDRGSSTDTQYF; CDR3nt: TGTGCCAGCACTCCGTGGGATCGGGGGAGTAGCACAGATACGCAGTATTTT; d_gene: .; abundance: few; v_gene: TRBV28; j_gene: TRBJ2-3
CDR3aa: CASSQPGHTYEQYF; CDR3nt: TGTGCCAGCAGTCAACCGGGACATACCTACGAGCAGTACTTC; d_gene: .; abundance: .; v_gene: TRBV28; j_gene: TRBJ2-7
CDR3aa: CASSNPGTGHMAKNIQYF; CDR3nt: TGTGCCAGCAGCAACCCCGGGACAGGGCATATGGCCAAAAACATTCAGTACTTC; d_gene: TRBD1; abundance: .; v_gene: TRBV5-6; j_gene: TRBJ2-4
CDR3aa: CSAPSQGSYTF; CDR3nt: TGCAGTGCGCCCAGCCAGGGTAGCTACACCTTC; d_gene: .; abundance: .; v_gene: TRBV20-1; j_gene: TRBJ1-2